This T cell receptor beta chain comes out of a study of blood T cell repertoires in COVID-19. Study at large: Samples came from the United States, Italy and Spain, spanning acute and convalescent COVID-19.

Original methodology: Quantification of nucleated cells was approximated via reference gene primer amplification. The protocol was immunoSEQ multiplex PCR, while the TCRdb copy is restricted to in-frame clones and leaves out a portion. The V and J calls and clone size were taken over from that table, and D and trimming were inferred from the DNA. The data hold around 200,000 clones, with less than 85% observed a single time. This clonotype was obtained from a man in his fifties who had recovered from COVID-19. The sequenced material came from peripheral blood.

For the CDR3, the DNA is TGCAGTGCACCGTCCGGAGTCGAGCAGTACTTC. Amino acids: CSAPSGVEQYF. V gene TRBV20-1 combines with J gene TRBJ2-7; no definite D call. Trimming removed 6 bases at V and 6 bases at J, with 12 bases between. Germline-derived CDR1 and CDR2 are DFQATT and SNEGSKA (reference sequence). The CDR3 is 11 amino acids.